The 25 T cell receptor beta chains below come from one sample, sequenced in a study of response to subunit inactivated influenza vaccine. Each CDR3 protein gets one entry after TCRdb re-called the RT-PCR reads with MiXCR. Here the sample spans 530,000 or so distinct CDR3 sequences, 12% to 15% being singletons. Specimen: PBMCs from blood, collected 11 to 12 days after vaccination. The receptor source for this set is a man in his fifties who received an inactivated influenza vaccine.

This chain connects TRBV15 to TRBJ2-7, with 11 positions matching TRBD1. V lost 1 base to trimming and J lost 6 bases; unmatched junction nucleotides: 5. The CDR3 length is 15 residues. Per germline, CDR1 LNHNV and CDR2 YYDKDF (reference sequence). CDR3: CATSRGGQGAFEQYF. CDR3 in DNA: TGTGCCACCAGCAGAGGAGGACAGGGGGCCTTCGAGCAGTACTTC.

This CDR3 reads CASSLELAGQETQYF. The CDR3 nucleotides read TGCGCCAGCAGCTTGGAACTAGCGGGCCAAGAGACCCAGTACTTC. The chain uses TRBV5-1 and TRBJ2-5, with TRBD2 identical over 9 bases. Germline CDR1 and CDR2: SGHRS and YFSETQ. The ends lost 0 bases at V and 1 base at J; junction bases unmatched: 1. This CDR3 comprises 15 residues. Complete variable domain (other parts from reference TRBV5-1 and TRBJ2-5): KAGVTQTPRYLIKTRGQQVTLSCSPISGHRSVSWYQQTPGQGLQFLFEYFSETQRNKGNFPGRFSGRQFSNSRSEMNVSTLELGDSALYLCASSLELAGQETQYFGPGTRLLVL.

This chain uses TRBV25-1 with TRBJ2-1; weak D call: TRBD1 (6 bases). The CDR3 loop spans 15 amino acids. The V end lost 7 bases, the J end lost 6 bases, and 19 bases lay between the germline ends. Germline CDR1 is MGHDK and CDR2 is SYGVNS. The CDR3 loop reads CASTPGVSAGNEQFF. CDR3 DNA sequence: TGTGCCAGCACCCCAGGGGTTTCGGCGGGCAATGAGCAGTTCTTC.

The rearrangement uses TRBV6-1 and TRBJ2-3; 11 bases are a match to TRBD1. The CDR3 extends over 17 amino acids. V was pared by 5 bases and J by 3 bases, with 10 bases of the junction left unmatched. Germline V gives CDR1 MNHNS, CDR2 SASEGT. The CDR3 nucleotides are TGTGCCAGCAGTCCCACGACCGGGACAGGGGGTACAGATACGCAGTATTTT. Translating it yields CASSPTTGTGGTDTQYF.

This clonotype was observed many times. This chain connects TRBV18 to TRBJ2-5; 9 bases fit TRBD2. V shed 2 bases, J shed 2 bases, and the junction held 0 bases outside the gene matches. The CDR3 has 14 amino acids. CDR1 is KGHSH, CDR2 LQKENI, per germline. The CDR3 loop is CASSPGLAQETQYF. CDR3 in DNA: TGTGCCAGCTCACCAGGACTAGCGCAAGAGACCCAGTACTTC.

The chain combines TRBV11-2 with TRBJ2-2; D gene ambiguous. Germline assignment: CDR1 SGHAT and CDR2 FQNNGV. This CDR3 contains 16 residues. V shed 5 bases and J shed 2 bases, with 15 bases lying between them. The CDR3 region is CASSKTRLANTGELFF. CDR3 DNA sequence: TGTGCCAGCAGCAAGACCCGACTTGCTAACACCGGGGAGCTGTTTTTT.

The rearrangement uses TRBV28 and TRBJ1-4, with no clear D. The germline V and J ends were trimmed by 4 bases and 8 bases, with 17 bases remaining between them. Germline V CDR1 and CDR2: MDHEN, SYDVKM. The CDR3 spans 15 residues. For the CDR3, the DNA is TGTGCCAGCAGTTACCGACTGACTTTTTTGGAAAAACTGTTTTTT. Translated, it gives CASSYRLTFLEKLFF.

This clonotype has a handful of counts. V gene TRBV30 combines with J gene TRBJ1-2; TRBD1 is a possible D gene (5 bases). CDR3 length: 12 amino acids. Trimming took off 3 bases at V and 5 bases at J, with 10 bases between the two ends. Germline V CDR1 and CDR2: GTSNPN, SVGIG (reference sequence). CDR3 DNA sequence: TGTGCCTGGAGATCCGGGGGTTATGGCTACACCTTC. Encoded protein: CAWRSGGYGYTF.

The rearrangement joins TRBV7-8 to TRBJ1-5; the match to TRBD1 covers 7 bases. Germline loops: CDR1 SGHVS, CDR2 FQNEAQ. The junction had 3 bases not matched to a gene; V was cut back by 6 bases and J by 1 base. The CDR3 extends over 14 amino acids. The CDR3 protein is CASSTQGSNQPQHF. As DNA, the CDR3 is TGTGCCAGCAGTACACAGGGGAGCAATCAGCCCCAGCATTTT.

The gene calls are TRBV23-1 and TRBJ2-1; D is unresolved. Being an ORF, TRBV23-1 has a function that is uncertain. The CDR3 sequence is 16 residues long. The V end was cut by 1 base, the J end by 7 bases, with 17 bases between. In DNA, the CDR3 is TGCGCCAGCAGTCAATGGGGTTGGGCCGATTGGAATGAGCAGTTCTTC. Amino acid sequence: CASSQWGWADWNEQFF.

The chain couples TRBV5-6 to TRBJ1-1; the D is unclear. Germline loops: CDR1 SGHDT, CDR2 YYEEEE. V gave up 1 base and J gave up 5 bases, with 12 bases separating them. CDR3 length: 14 residues. The CDR3, as DNA: TGTGCCAGCAGCTTGAACGGCGGGGTGACTGAAGCTTTCTTT. Its protein is CASSLNGGVTEAFF. The full variable domain, its missing parts supplied by reference TRBV5-6 and TRBJ1-1, is DAGVTQSPTHLIKTRGQQVTLRCSPKSGHDTVSWYQQALGQGPQFIFQYYEEEERQRGNFPDRFSGHQFPNYSSELNVNALLLGDSALYLCASSLNGGVTEAFFGQGTRLTVV.

In this sample, this clonotype turned up a few times. CDR3 loop: CASSYRGAETQYF. The CDR3 DNA reads TGTGCCAGCTCTTACAGGGGGGCAGAGACCCAGTACTTC. J is TRBJ2-5 and V is TRBV6-5, with 8 bases lining up with TRBD1. There are 13 residues in the CDR3. Germline V CDR1 and CDR2: MNHEY, SVGAGI. The junction had 6 bases not matched to a gene; V was cut back by 8 bases and J by 4 bases.

This clonotype was detected a few times. The chain couples TRBV7-9 to TRBJ2-5, with unresolved D. The germline V and J ends were trimmed by 4 bases and 1 base, with 7 bases remaining between them. CDR1 is SEHNR and CDR2 is FQNEAQ in the germline V gene (reference sequence). The CDR3 spans 13 residues. The CDR3 is CASSSLVQETQYF. The CDR3 DNA follows: TGTGCCAGCAGCTCGCTTGTCCAAGAGACCCAGTACTTC.

This clonotype has more than one count but fewer than ten. V usage is TRBV28 and J usage is TRBJ1-1, with a possible D match to TRBD1 (6 bases). This CDR3 contains 15 residues. V lost 3 bases and J 1 base, leaving 12 bases between the germline ends. In germline, CDR1 is MDHEN, CDR2 SYDVKM. DNA of the CDR3: TGTGCCAGCAGTTTCTTGGCACAGGGGAACACTGAAGCTTTCTTT. Translating it yields CASSFLAQGNTEAFF.

This clonotype was seen only a few times. This chain uses TRBV4-3 with TRBJ1-1; D call uncertain. Germline CDR1 and CDR2: LGHNA and YSLEER. The CDR3 length is 14 residues. The V gene lost 1 base and the J gene lost 0 bases, with 6 bases spanning the gap. CDR3 sequence (DNA): TGCGCCAGCAGCCAAGTTAACATGAACACTGAAGCTTTCTTT. It yields the protein CASSQVNMNTEAFF.

The V and J genes are TRBV7-8 and TRBJ2-5; TRBD2 agrees at 7 bases. The germline V gene encodes CDR1 SGHVS and CDR2 FQNEAQ. Germline trimming cut 4 bases from V and 1 base from J; bases unmatched to any gene: 3. The CDR3 consists of 14 residues. For the CDR3, the DNA is TGTGCCAGCAGCTGGGGGGGGGTCCAAGAGACCCAGTACTTC. Protein: CASSWGGVQETQYF.

The chain recombines TRBV20-1 with TRBJ1-2; D not certain. Germline V gene data show CDR1 as DFQATT and CDR2 as SNEGSKA (reference sequence). The germline V and J ends were trimmed by 6 bases and 6 bases, with 11 bases remaining between them. The CDR3 extends over 11 amino acids. The CDR3 sequence: CSASSTHGYTF. In DNA, the CDR3 is TGCAGTGCCTCCAGTACGCATGGCTACACCTTC.

The chain carries TRBV5-1 and TRBJ1-2, with TRBD1 identical over 7 bases. The CDR3 length is 16 residues. Losses at the gene ends were 0 bases for V and 4 bases for J; bases not matched to a gene: 9. The germline V gene has CDR1 SGHRS and CDR2 YFSETQ. In nucleotides, the CDR3 is TGCGCCAGCAGCTTGGCGGAGACAGGGCGCATCTATGGCTACACCTTC. This translates into CASSLAETGRIYGYTF.

The chain recombines TRBV29-1 with TRBJ2-3; 10 bases match TRBD2. The germline V gene encodes CDR1 SQVTM and CDR2 ANQGSEA. This CDR3 has 15 residues. The CDR3 sequence: CSGGRTSGSTDTQYF. The CDR3 bases are TGCAGTGGTGGTCGGACTAGCGGCTCCACAGATACGCAGTATTTT.

The J gene is TRBJ2-5, the V gene TRBV6-2 or TRBV6-3; 14 bases are a match to TRBD2. J lost 5 bases, V lost 7 bases, and 6 bases had no gene match. Germline assignment: CDR1 MNHEY and CDR2 SVGEGT. This CDR3 region has 15 residues. The CDR3 spells CASTLTSGRVETQYF. The DNA of the CDR3 is TGTGCCAGCACCCTGACTAGCGGGAGGGTTGAGACCCAGTACTTC.

In its sample, this clonotype was seen many times. The rearrangement links TRBV9 to TRBJ2-1, with 12 bases that match TRBD2. V was clipped by 0 bases and J by 9 bases; unmatched bases: 4. The CDR3 contains 15 residues. Germline V gives CDR1 SGDLS, CDR2 YYNGEE. Here the CDR3 reads CASSVAPSGRGEQFF. DNA for the CDR3: TGTGCCAGCAGCGTAGCCCCTAGCGGGAGGGGTGAGCAGTTCTTC.

This sequence joins TRBV5-1 and TRBJ2-7; the D is unclear. The V gene's germline CDR1 is SGHRS and CDR2 YFSETQ. This CDR3 has 13 amino acids. V was trimmed by 0 bases and J by 4 bases, leaving 8 bases between them. As DNA, the CDR3 is TGCGCCAGCAGCTTGGCCGACGATTACGAGCAGTACTTC. Its translation: CASSLADDYEQYF.

This clonotype occurred a few times. The V gene is TRBV12-3 or TRBV12-4, the J gene TRBJ1-1, with a tentative D call TRBD1 (5 bases). This CDR3 spans 13 amino acids. With 5 bases removed from V and 2 bases from J, the gap between germline ends came to 9 bases. CDR3 region: CASSRGFNTEAFF. The CDR3 nucleotides read TGTGCCAGCAGTCGGGGGTTTAACACTGAAGCTTTCTTT.

This clonotype was observed a few times. The chain uses TRBV5-1 and TRBJ2-1; 14 bases agree with TRBD2. After removal of 5 bases from V and 6 bases from J, the junction contained 7 bases not matched to a gene. Germline V gives CDR1 SGHRS, CDR2 YFSETQ. The CDR3 totals 16 residues. The CDR3 reads CASSPSGTSGSNEQFF. The CDR3 DNA sequence: TGCGCCAGCAGTCCATCCGGGACTAGCGGGAGCAATGAGCAGTTCTTC.

The V call is TRBV20-1, the J call TRBJ2-7, with 8 bases identical to TRBD1. The germline V gene encodes CDR1 DFQATT and CDR2 SNEGSKA (reference sequence). The CDR3 has 14 residues. V was clipped by 6 bases and J by 7 bases; unmatched bases: 14. CDR3 amino acids: CSAKNIQGAGEQYF. CDR3 in DNA: TGCAGTGCCAAAAATATTCAGGGGGCGGGGGAGCAGTACTTC.